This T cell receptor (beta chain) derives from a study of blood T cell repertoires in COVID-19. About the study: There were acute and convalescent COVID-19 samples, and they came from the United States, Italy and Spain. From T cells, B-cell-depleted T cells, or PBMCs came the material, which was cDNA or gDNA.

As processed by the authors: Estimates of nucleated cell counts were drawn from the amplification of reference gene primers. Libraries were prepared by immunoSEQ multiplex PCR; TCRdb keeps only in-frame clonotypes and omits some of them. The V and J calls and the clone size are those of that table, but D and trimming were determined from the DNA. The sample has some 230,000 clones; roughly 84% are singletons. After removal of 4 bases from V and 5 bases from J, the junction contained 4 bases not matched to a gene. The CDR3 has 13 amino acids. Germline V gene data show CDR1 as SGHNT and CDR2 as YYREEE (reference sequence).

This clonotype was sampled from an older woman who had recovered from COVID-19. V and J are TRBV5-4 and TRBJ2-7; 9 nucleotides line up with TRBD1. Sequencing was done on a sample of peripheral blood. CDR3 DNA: TGTGCCAGCAGCCCGGGACAGGGCCACGAGCAGTACTTC. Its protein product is CASSPGQGHEQYF.